This T cell receptor (beta chain) was recovered during a study of blood T cell repertoires in COVID-19. At the level of the study: Specimens from acute and convalescent COVID-19 originated in the United States, Italy and Spain. T cells, B-cell-depleted T cells, or PBMCs provided the cDNA or gDNA that served as material.

For recovered donors of Cohort 3, there were two negative PCRs, clearance, or symptom resolution. Original analysis: Reference gene primer amplification yielded estimated nucleated cell counts. Produced via immunoSEQ multiplex PCR; TCRdb's table is partial and in-frame only. The DNA gave D and trimming, while V, J and clone size come from that table. The table lists 300,000 to 350,000 clones, 75% to 90% of them singletons. The CDR3 is 15 residues long. V lost 6 bases, J lost 5 bases, and 11 bases stayed unmatched. Germline V gene lookup returns CDR1 SNHLY and CDR2 FYNNEI. The clonotype comes from a man aged 30 to 39 who had recovered from COVID-19. Material for sequencing was PBMCs or T cells enriched from blood (not recorded which). The J gene is TRBJ2-3, the V gene TRBV2; 7 nucleotides line up with TRBD2. The CDR3: CASSPLAAHEDTQYF. CDR3 sequence (DNA): TGTGCCAGCAGCCCTCTAGCGGCACATGAAGATACGCAGTATTTT.